The 32 T cell receptor beta chains below come from one sample, sequenced in a study of blood T cell repertoires in COVID-19. The table came from immunoSEQ multiplex PCR; TCRdb's copy has only in-frame clones and leaves some out. The table has over 95,000 clones, about 88% seen once; the top ten hold about 3%. Sample: peripheral blood. The receptors come from a middle-aged man with acute or convalescent COVID-19.

The CDR3 coding sequence is TGCGCCAGCAGTGGAAGGACAGACTCTGGAAACACCATATATTTT. Its protein is CASSGRTDSGNTIYF. The V call is TRBV23-1, the J call TRBJ1-3; maybe TRBD1 (6 bases). TRBV23-1 is reported as an ORF; its role is uncertain. This CDR3 is 15 amino acids long. With 5 bases removed from V and 0 bases from J, the gap between germline ends came to 11 bases.

This chain joins TRBV19 and TRBJ1-5; D ambiguous. The CDR3 covers 13 residues. Looked up from germline, CDR1 is LNHDA and CDR2 is SQIVND (reference sequence). V lost 0 bases to trimming and J lost 9 bases, with 9 bases between them. The CDR3 loop reads CASSIDTPVPQHF. In nucleotides, the CDR3 is TGTGCCAGTAGTATAGATACCCCGGTGCCCCAGCATTTT.

This chain joins TRBV7-3 and TRBJ1-2; D is possibly TRBD1 (6 bases). V lost 5 bases and J 2 bases, leaving 9 bases between the germline ends. This CDR3 comprises 13 residues. Germline CDR1 is SGHTA and CDR2 is FQGTGA. The CDR3 spells CASSQDSNYGYTF. The DNA of the CDR3 is TGTGCCAGCAGCCAGGACAGCAACTATGGCTACACCTTC. Complete variable domain (other parts from reference TRBV7-3 and TRBJ1-2): GAGVSQTPSNKVTEKGKYVELRCDPISGHTALYWYRQSLGQGPEFLIYFQGTGAADDSGLPNDRFFAVRPEGSVSTLKIQRTERGDSAVYLCASSQDSNYGYTFGSGTRLTVV.

With respect to this clone: The sample contains more than one DNA sequence encoding this CDR3. This chain links TRBV6-5 with TRBJ2-6; D not resolved. Germline-derived CDR1 and CDR2 are MNHEY and SVGAGI. The CDR3 spans 13 residues. V was trimmed by 6 bases and J by 2 bases, leaving 5 bases between them. The CDR3 loop is CASSLTGANVLTF. The CDR3 region has the DNA TGTGCCAGCAGCCTTACTGGGGCCAACGTCCTGACTTTC.

This chain connects TRBV5-4 to TRBJ1-4, with D unresolved. Per the germline V gene, CDR1 is SGHNT and CDR2 is YYREEE (reference sequence). The CDR3 runs 13 residues. V gave up 7 bases and J gave up 7 bases, with 14 bases separating them. CDR3 region: CASRGGVSEKLFF. The CDR3, as DNA: TGTGCCAGCCGGGGAGGAGTTTCTGAAAAACTGTTTTTT.

The J gene is TRBJ2-7, the V gene TRBV10-1, with 7 bases lining up with TRBD1. With V trimmed by 3 bases and J by 2 bases, 7 bases remained unmatched. The CDR3 loop spans 15 amino acids. CDR1 and CDR2 from the germline V gene are WNHNN and SYGVQD (reference sequence). This CDR3 is CASSETGVGTYEQYF. DNA of the CDR3: TGCGCCAGCAGTGAAACAGGGGTGGGGACCTACGAGCAGTACTTC.

J is TRBJ2-5 and V is TRBV4-1; D uncertain. The germline V and J ends were trimmed by 0 bases and 5 bases, with 13 bases remaining between them. The germline CDR1 and CDR2 sequences are MGHRA and YSYEKL. The CDR3 spans 15 residues. The CDR3 reads CASSQDYAGVETQYF. In nucleotides, the CDR3 is TGCGCCAGCAGCCAAGATTACGCAGGCGTGGAGACCCAGTACTTC.

J is TRBJ2-3 and V is TRBV18; D gene uncertain. The CDR3 has 16 amino acids. Trimming stripped 3 bases from V and 0 bases from J, with 13 bases between. CDR1 and CDR2 (germline): KGHSH, LQKENI. This CDR3 reads CASSPYFGSSTDTQYF. The CDR3, as DNA: TGTGCCAGCTCACCGTATTTCGGTTCAAGCACAGATACGCAGTATTTT.

V usage is TRBV7-2 and J usage is TRBJ2-3; D may be TRBD1 (6 bases). Germline-derived CDR1 and CDR2 are SGHTA and FQGNSA. The CDR3 covers 15 residues. V lost 5 bases to trimming and J lost 2 bases, with 14 bases between them. The CDR3 bases are TGTGCCAGCAGCCACCGGGACACCCACACAGATACGCAGTATTTT. Translating gives CASSHRDTHTDTQYF.

DNA of the CDR3: TGTGCCAGCAGCGTAGAAGGGGATCGGGACACCATATATTTT. Translation gives CASSVEGDRDTIYF. The rearrangement links TRBV9 to TRBJ1-3; possible D gene TRBD1, 5 bases. V lost 0 bases and J lost 8, with 12 bases in between. This CDR3 has 14 amino acids. Germline V gene lookup returns CDR1 SGDLS and CDR2 YYNGEE.

The table lists this clone with a few counts. The chain has TRBV19 and TRBJ2-2; no clear D gene. The CDR3 spans 12 residues. Germline V gene lookup returns CDR1 LNHDA and CDR2 SQIVND (reference sequence). The V gene lost 7 bases and the J gene lost 6 bases, with 9 bases spanning the gap. For the CDR3, the DNA is TGTGCCAGTAAGGAGTATTCCGGGGAGCTGTTTTTT. This encodes CASKEYSGELFF.

This rearrangement joins TRBV14 to TRBJ1-6; possibly TRBD1 for D (5 bases). V was shortened by 4 bases and J by 8 bases, with 15 bases between the two germline ends. The CDR3 is made up of 15 amino acids. Germline V gene sequence: CDR1 SGHDN, CDR2 FVKESK. The CDR3 protein is CASSLSPSGYSPLHF. CDR3 coding DNA: TGTGCCAGCAGCCTAAGTCCTTCAGGGTATTCACCCCTCCACTTT.

This clone was recorded only once. This rearrangement joins TRBV20-1 to TRBJ2-3; 11 nucleotides agree with TRBD2. V shed 1 base, J shed 15 bases, and the junction held 3 bases outside the gene matches. Germline CDR1 reads DFQATT; CDR2 reads SNEGSKA (reference sequence). The CDR3 spans 11 residues. This CDR3 reads CSARGLAGLYF. CDR3 coding DNA: TGCAGTGCTAGAGGACTAGCGGGGCTTTATTTT.

V and J are TRBV7-8 and TRBJ1-2; TRBD1 is a possible D gene (6 bases). The CDR3 has 17 residues. The ends were cut back, 2 bases at V and 3 bases at J, with 19 bases in the middle. Germline V CDR1 and CDR2: SGHVS, FQNEAQ. As DNA, the CDR3 is TGTGCCAGCAGCTTACTGGGGACAAGTGGGGCTGACTATGGCTACACCTTC. This gives the protein CASSLLGTSGADYGYTF.

The V and J genes are TRBV7-9 and TRBJ2-7; the match to TRBD2 covers 7 bases. After removal of 4 bases from V and 5 bases from J, the junction contained 8 bases not matched to a gene. The CDR3 loop spans 14 amino acids. Germline-derived CDR1 and CDR2 are SEHNR and FQNEAQ (reference sequence). Here the CDR3 reads CASSYGGRLDEQYF. The CDR3 DNA reads TGTGCCAGCAGCTACGGGGGGAGGTTGGACGAGCAGTACTTC.

The chain uses TRBV4-3 and TRBJ1-1; TRBD1 matches 7 bases. J gave up 5 bases and V 2 bases, and 5 bases lay outside the gene matches. The CDR3 is made up of 14 amino acids. Germline V CDR1 and CDR2: LGHNA, YSLEER. The CDR3 bases are TGCGCCAGCAGCCAAAGCCAGGGGGTGACTGAAGCTTTCTTT. Its protein product is CASSQSQGVTEAFF.

This chain connects TRBV21-1 to TRBJ1-2; no DNA check was done on the table's D call, TRBD1. TRBV21-1 constitutes a pseudogene. This CDR3 contains 16 residues. DNA for the CDR3: TGTGCCAGCAGCAAAGTCAAAAAAGACAAGACCTATGGCTACACCTTC. It codes for CASSKVKKDKTYGYTF.

The chain links TRBV4-3 to TRBJ2-3; tentative D call: TRBD1 (5 bases). Trimming cost V 1 base and J 6 bases, with 14 bases left between them. Looked up from germline, CDR1 is LGHNA and CDR2 is YSLEER. There are 15 residues in the CDR3. CDR3 in amino acids: CASSQVWQGLDTQYF. The CDR3, as DNA: TGCGCCAGCAGCCAAGTATGGCAGGGTTTGGATACGCAGTATTTT.

The chain uses TRBV4-1 and TRBJ1-6; D gene unclear. V lost 3 bases, J lost 7 bases, and 16 bases lay in between. Germline loops: CDR1 MGHRA, CDR2 YSYEKL. The CDR3 is made up of 16 amino acids. In DNA, the CDR3 is TGCGCCAGCAGCCACTTTCCGGGAATAGTAAATTCACCCCTCCACTTT. Translation gives CASSHFPGIVNSPLHF.

The chain couples TRBV7-8 to TRBJ1-1, with 7 bases fitting TRBD1. The CDR3 covers 15 residues. Trimming cost V 4 bases and J 1 base; bases outside gene matches: 6. Germline-derived CDR1 and CDR2 are SGHVS and FQNEAQ. The CDR3 nucleotides read TGTGCCAGCAGCTCGCCGACAGGGAAGAACACTGAAGCTTTCTTT. Amino acids: CASSSPTGKNTEAFF. The full variable domain, its missing parts supplied by reference TRBV7-8 and TRBJ1-1, is GAGVSQSPRYKVAKRGQDVALRCDPISGHVSLFWYQQALGQGPEFLTYFQNEAQLDKSGLPSDRFFAERPEGSVSTLKIQRTQQEDSAVYLCASSSPTGKNTEAFFGQGTRLTVV.

The chain carries TRBV4-1 and TRBJ1-2; no clear D. CDR3 length: 14 residues. Germline-derived CDR1 and CDR2 are MGHRA and YSYEKL. Trimming took off 0 bases at V and 1 base at J, with 6 bases between the two ends. CDR3 region: CASSQDRGNYGYTF. Here the CDR3 DNA reads TGCGCCAGCAGCCAAGACCGGGGTAACTATGGCTACACCTTC.

The rearrangement links TRBV9 to TRBJ2-2; D is perhaps TRBD2 (6 bases). V was trimmed by 4 bases and J by 6 bases, leaving 10 bases between them. The CDR3 has 13 residues. Germline CDR1 is SGDLS and CDR2 is YYNGEE. CDR3 sequence reads: CASSPSVSGELFF. The CDR3 bases are TGTGCCAGCAGCCCTAGCGTCTCCGGGGAGCTGTTTTTT.

The chain combines TRBV6-5 with TRBJ2-1; tentatively, D is TRBD2 (6 bases). Germline CDR1 is MNHEY and CDR2 is SVGAGI. Trimming stripped 4 bases from V and 0 bases from J, with 13 bases between. This CDR3 has 16 residues. CDR3 sequence (DNA): TGTGCCAGCAGTTCGGGACTCCCTTACTCCTACAATGAGCAGTTCTTC. Protein sequence: CASSSGLPYSYNEQFF.

The chain carries TRBV14 and TRBJ2-3; 9 bases agree with TRBD1. This CDR3 has 15 residues. With 5 bases clipped from V and 6 bases from J, the junction kept 9 bases outside the gene matches. Germline V gene sequence: CDR1 SGHDN, CDR2 FVKESK. CDR3 sequence: CASSITGGFLDTQYF. DNA for the CDR3: TGTGCCAGCAGCATCACAGGGGGCTTTTTGGATACGCAGTATTTT.

V is TRBV9 and J is TRBJ1-2; 10 bases map to TRBD1. V shed 4 bases, J shed 8 bases, and the junction held 5 bases outside the gene matches. This CDR3 is 13 amino acids long. CDR1 SGDLS and CDR2 YYNGEE come from the germline V gene. The CDR3 nucleotides are TGTGCCAGCAGCCTACGGACAGGGGGAGGCTACACCTTC. As protein: CASSLRTGGGYTF.

The chain is built from TRBV19 and TRBJ1-5; TRBD1 is a possible D gene (5 bases). Germline V gene data show CDR1 as LNHDA and CDR2 as SQIVND (reference sequence). The CDR3 spans 13 residues. The V and J ends lost 3 bases and 4 bases respectively, with 7 bases between them. The CDR3 sequence is CASSMGGNQPQHF. Here the CDR3 DNA reads TGTGCCAGTAGTATGGGGGGTAATCAGCCCCAGCATTTT.

The chain links TRBV19 to TRBJ1-1; D is uncertain. Trimming removed 5 bases at V and 3 bases at J, with 16 bases between. The CDR3 loop spans 15 amino acids. Per germline, CDR1 LNHDA and CDR2 SQIVND (reference sequence). CDR3 DNA: TGTGCCAGTAGTGCCCCCCTCTCAGAGGACACTGAAGCTTTCTTT. Its protein product is CASSAPLSEDTEAFF.

The chain is built from TRBV13 and TRBJ2-7, with 9 bases matching TRBD1. The V segment lost 4 bases and the J segment 2 bases; nucleotides outside the gene matches: 3. CDR1 PRHDT and CDR2 FYEKMQ come from the germline V gene (reference sequence). CDR3 length: 14 amino acids. For the CDR3, the DNA is TGTGCCAGCAGCTGGGGGACAGGGCCCTACGAGCAGTACTTC. Amino acid sequence: CASSWGTGPYEQYF.

The chain is built from TRBV6-6 and TRBJ1-5, with 9 bases fitting TRBD1. Germline V gene sequence: CDR1 MNHNY, CDR2 SVGAGI (reference sequence). The J segment lost 0 bases and the V segment lost 5 bases, leaving 8 bases of the junction unmatched. The CDR3 consists of 17 residues. The CDR3 DNA follows: TGTGCCAGCAGTCCCGGGACAGGGCCATATAGCAATCAGCCCCAGCATTTT. This encodes CASSPGTGPYSNQPQHF.

This chain links TRBV5-5 with TRBJ1-1, with a possible D match to TRBD1 (5 bases). V was pared by 0 bases and J by 4 bases, with 22 bases between. The V gene's germline CDR1 is SGHKS and CDR2 YYEKEE (reference sequence). The CDR3 length is 18 residues. CDR3 coding DNA: TGTGCCAGCAGCTTGGCCCAAGCCGGGGACGGGAGGGGCACTGAAGCTTTCTTT. Translating gives CASSLAQAGDGRGTEAFF. Together with reference TRBV5-5 and TRBJ1-1, the CDR3 gives the full variable domain: DAGVTQSPTHLIKTRGQQVTLRCSPISGHKSVSWYQQVLGQGPQFIFQYYEKEERGRGNFPDRFSARQFPNYSSELNVNALLLGDSALYLCASSLAQAGDGRGTEAFFGQGTRLTVV.

The chain carries TRBV10-1 and TRBJ2-3; 12 positions agree with TRBD2. CDR3 length: 18 amino acids. V dropped 2 bases and J dropped 1; count of bases not matched to a gene: 7. Germline CDR1 reads WNHNN; CDR2 reads SYGVQD (reference sequence). This chain's CDR3 is CASSETSGGSVGTDTQYF. The CDR3 region has the DNA TGCGCCAGCAGTGAGACTAGCGGGGGGAGTGTCGGCACAGATACGCAGTATTTT.

V usage is TRBV7-2 and J usage is TRBJ2-5; weak D call: TRBD2 (5 bases). Germline V gene sequence: CDR1 SGHTA, CDR2 FQGNSA. CDR3 size: 16 residues. Trimming left V 1 base short and J 5 bases short, with 17 bases between. CDR3 sequence (DNA): TGTGCCAGCAGCTTAGAGGTGGGCGGGTTTGGGGAGACCCAGTACTTC. Translated, it gives CASSLEVGGFGETQYF.